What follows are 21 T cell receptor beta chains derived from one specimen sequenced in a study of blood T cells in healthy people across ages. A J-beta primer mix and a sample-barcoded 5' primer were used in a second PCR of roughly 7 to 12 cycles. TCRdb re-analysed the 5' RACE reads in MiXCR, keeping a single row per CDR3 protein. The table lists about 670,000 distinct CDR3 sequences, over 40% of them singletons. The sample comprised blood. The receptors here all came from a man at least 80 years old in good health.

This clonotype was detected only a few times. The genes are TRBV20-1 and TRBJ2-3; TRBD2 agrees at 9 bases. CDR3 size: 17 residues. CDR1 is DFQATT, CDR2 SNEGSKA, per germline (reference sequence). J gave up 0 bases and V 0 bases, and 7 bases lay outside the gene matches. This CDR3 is CSARDVTSGSSTDTQYF. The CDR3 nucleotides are TGCAGTGCTAGAGATGTGACTAGCGGTTCCAGCACAGATACGCAGTATTTT.

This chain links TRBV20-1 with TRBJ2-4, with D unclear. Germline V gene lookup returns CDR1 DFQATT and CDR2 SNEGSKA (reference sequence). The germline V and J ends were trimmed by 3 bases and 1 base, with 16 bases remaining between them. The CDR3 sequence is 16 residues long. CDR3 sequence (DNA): TGCAGTGCTAGCTTGATGAGTGTGTCGGCCAAAAACATTCAGTACTTC. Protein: CSASLMSVSAKNIQYF.

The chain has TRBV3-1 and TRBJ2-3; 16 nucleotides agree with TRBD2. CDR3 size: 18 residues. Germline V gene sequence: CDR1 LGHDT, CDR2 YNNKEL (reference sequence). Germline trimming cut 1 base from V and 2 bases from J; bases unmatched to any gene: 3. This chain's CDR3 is CASSQGGTSGGATDTQYF. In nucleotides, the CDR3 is TGTGCCAGCAGCCAAGGTGGGACTAGCGGGGGGGCCACAGATACGCAGTATTTT.

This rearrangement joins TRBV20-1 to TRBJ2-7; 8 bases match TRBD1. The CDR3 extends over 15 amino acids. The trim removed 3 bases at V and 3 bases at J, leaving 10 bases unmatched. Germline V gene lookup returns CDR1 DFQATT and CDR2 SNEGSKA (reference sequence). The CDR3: CSASAAGTGFYEQYF. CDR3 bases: TGCAGTGCTAGTGCGGCCGGGACAGGATTCTACGAGCAGTACTTC.

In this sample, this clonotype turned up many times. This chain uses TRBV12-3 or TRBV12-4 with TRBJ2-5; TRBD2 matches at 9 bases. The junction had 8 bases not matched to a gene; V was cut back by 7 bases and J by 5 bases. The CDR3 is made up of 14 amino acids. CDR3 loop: CASTPAGGPETQYF. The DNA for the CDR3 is TGTGCCAGCACTCCCGCGGGGGGGCCGGAGACCCAGTACTTC.

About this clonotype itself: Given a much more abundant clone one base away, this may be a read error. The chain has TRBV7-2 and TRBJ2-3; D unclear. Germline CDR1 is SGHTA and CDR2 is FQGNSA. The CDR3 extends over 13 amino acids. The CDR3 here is CAGSDSYTDTQYF. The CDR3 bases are TGTGCCGGCAGCGACTCCTACACAGATACGCAGTATTTT.

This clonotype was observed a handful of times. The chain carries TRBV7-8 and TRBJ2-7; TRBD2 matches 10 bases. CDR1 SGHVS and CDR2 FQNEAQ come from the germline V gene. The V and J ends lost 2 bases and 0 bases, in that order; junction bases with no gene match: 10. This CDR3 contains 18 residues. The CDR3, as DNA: TGTGCCAGCAGCTTACCGAGGACTAGCGGCTTCAGCTCCTACGAGCAGTACTTC. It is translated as CASSLPRTSGFSSYEQYF. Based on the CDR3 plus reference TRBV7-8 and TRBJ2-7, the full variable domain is GAGVSQSPRYKVAKRGQDVALRCDPISGHVSLFWYQQALGQGPEFLTYFQNEAQLDKSGLPSDRFFAERPEGSVSTLKIQRTQQEDSAVYLCASSLPRTSGFSSYEQYFGPGTRLTVT.

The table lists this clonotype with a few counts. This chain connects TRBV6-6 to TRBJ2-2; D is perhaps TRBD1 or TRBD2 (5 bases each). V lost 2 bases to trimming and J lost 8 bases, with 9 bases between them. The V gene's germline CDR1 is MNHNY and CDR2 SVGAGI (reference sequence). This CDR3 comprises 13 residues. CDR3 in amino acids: CASSYEGLGELFF. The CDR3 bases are TGTGCCAGCAGTTACGAGGGGTTAGGGGAGCTGTTTTTT.

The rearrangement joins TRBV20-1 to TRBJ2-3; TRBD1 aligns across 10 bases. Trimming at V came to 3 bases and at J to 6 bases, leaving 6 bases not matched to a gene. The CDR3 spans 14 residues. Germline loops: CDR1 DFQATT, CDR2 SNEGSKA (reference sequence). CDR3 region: CSASMGQGTDTQYF. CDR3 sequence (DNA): TGCAGTGCTAGTATGGGACAGGGGACCGATACGCAGTATTTT.

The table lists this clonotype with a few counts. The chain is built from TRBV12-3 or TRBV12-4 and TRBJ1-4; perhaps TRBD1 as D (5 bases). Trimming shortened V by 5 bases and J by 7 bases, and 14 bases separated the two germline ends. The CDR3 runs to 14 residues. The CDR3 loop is CASSRTSGTEKLFF. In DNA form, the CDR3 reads TGTGCCAGCAGTAGGACTTCTGGGACTGAAAAACTGTTTTTT.

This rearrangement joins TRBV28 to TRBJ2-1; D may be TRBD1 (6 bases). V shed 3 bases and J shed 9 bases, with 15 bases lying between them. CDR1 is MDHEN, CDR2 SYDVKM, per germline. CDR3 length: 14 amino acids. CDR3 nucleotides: TGTGCCAGCAGTTTCGTACAGGGTAGGGCTGAGCAGTTCTTC. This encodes CASSFVQGRAEQFF.

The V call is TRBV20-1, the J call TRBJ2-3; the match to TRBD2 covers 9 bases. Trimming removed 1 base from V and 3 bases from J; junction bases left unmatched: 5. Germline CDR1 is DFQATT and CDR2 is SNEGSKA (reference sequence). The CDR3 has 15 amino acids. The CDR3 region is CSARGASGNTDTQYF. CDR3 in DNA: TGCAGTGCTAGAGGCGCTAGCGGGAATACAGATACGCAGTATTTT.

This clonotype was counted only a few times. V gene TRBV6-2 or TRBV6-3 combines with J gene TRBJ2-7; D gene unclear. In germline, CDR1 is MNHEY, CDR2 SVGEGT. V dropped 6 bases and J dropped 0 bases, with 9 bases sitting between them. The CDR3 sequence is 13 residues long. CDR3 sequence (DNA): TGTGCCAGCAGAGCCAGGAGCTCCTACGAGCAGTACTTC. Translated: CASRARSSYEQYF.

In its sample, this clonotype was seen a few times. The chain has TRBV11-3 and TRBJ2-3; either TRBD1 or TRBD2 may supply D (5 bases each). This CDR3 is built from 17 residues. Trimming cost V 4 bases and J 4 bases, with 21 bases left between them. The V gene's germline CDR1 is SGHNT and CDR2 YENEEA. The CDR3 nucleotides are TGTGCCAGCAGCTCACGATCGAACGCTGAGGGGTCAGATACGCAGTATTTT. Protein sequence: CASSSRSNAEGSDTQYF. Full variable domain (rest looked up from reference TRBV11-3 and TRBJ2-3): EAGVVQSPRYKIIEKKQPVAFWCNPISGHNTLYWYLQNLGQGPELLIRYENEEAVDDSQLPKDRFSAERLKGVDSTLKIQPAELGDSAVYLCASSSRSNAEGSDTQYFGPGTRLTVL.

Here the CDR3 DNA reads TGTGCCAGCAGCTTGGCCTGGAGTTCCGGGGAGCTGTTTTTT. Translated: CASSLAWSSGELFF. The chain joins TRBV5-4 to TRBJ2-2; unclear D gene. Trimming left V 0 bases short and J 6 bases short, with 9 bases between. Germline values: CDR1 SGHNT, CDR2 YYREEE (reference sequence). The CDR3 is made up of 14 amino acids.

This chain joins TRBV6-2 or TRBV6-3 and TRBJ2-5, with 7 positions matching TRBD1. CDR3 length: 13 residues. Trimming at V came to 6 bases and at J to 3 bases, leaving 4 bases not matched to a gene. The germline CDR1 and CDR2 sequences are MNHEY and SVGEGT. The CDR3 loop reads CASRNTGEETQYF. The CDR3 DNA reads TGTGCCAGCAGGAACACAGGGGAAGAGACCCAGTACTTC.

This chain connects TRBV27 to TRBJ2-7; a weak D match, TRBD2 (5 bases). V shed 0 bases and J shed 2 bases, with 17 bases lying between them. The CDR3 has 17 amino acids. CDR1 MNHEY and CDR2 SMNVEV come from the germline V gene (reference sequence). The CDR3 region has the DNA TGTGCCAGCAGTTTATCGAAAACTAGACGGAGTACCTACGAGCAGTACTTC. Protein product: CASSLSKTRRSTYEQYF.

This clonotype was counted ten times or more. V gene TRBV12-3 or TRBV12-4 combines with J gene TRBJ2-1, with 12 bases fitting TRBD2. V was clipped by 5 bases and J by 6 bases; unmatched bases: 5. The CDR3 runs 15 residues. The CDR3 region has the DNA TGTGCCAGCAGTCTCGCGACTAGCGGGGGCAATGAGCAGTTCTTC. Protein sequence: CASSLATSGGNEQFF.

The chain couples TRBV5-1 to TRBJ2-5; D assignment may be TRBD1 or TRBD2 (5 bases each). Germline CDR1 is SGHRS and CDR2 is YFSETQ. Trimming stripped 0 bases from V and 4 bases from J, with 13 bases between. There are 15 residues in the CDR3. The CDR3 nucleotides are TGCGCCAGCAGCTTGGTGCAGGGACCATCAGAGACCCAGTACTTC. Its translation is CASSLVQGPSETQYF.

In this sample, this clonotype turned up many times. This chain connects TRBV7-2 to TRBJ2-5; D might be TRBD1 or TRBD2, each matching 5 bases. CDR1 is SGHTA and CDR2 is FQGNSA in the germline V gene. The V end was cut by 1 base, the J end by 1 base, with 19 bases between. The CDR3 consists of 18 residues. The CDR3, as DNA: TGTGCCAGCAGCTTAGTGCCGCTAACCGGGGCCATCCAAGAGACCCAGTACTTC. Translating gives CASSLVPLTGAIQETQYF.

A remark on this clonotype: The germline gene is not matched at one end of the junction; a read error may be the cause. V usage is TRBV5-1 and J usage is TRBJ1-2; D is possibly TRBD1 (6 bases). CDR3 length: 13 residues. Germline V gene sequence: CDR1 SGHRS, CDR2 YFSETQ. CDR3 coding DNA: TGCGCCAGCAGCTGGGACACGAACTATGGCCACACCTTC. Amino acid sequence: CASSWDTNYGHTF.